Shown below are 19 T cell receptor beta chains from a single sample sequenced in a study of metastatic and nonmetastatic thyroid tumors. TCRdb re-called clones from the PCR reads using MiXCR. This table has tens of thousands of clones, more than 12% appearing once. Thyroid surgery was preceded by no treatment in any patient. Sequencing was done on a sample of blood. These receptors were collected from a female donor with papillary thyroid cancer or a benign thyroid nodule (not recorded which). Some clones in this sample may be carry-over from other donors' samples.

In the case of this clone: The junction differs from germline at one of its ends, possibly a read error. This chain uses TRBV6-1 with TRBJ2-6, with D tentatively TRBD2 (6 bases). Germline V gives CDR1 MNHNS, CDR2 SASEGT. The CDR3 extends over 17 amino acids. CDR3 sequence: CASSFGATGAGANVPTF. CDR3 nucleotide sequence: TGTGCCAGCAGTTTCGGGGCTACGGGAGCTGGGGCCAACGTCCCGACTTTC.

This clone was picked up many times. V usage is TRBV5-1 and J usage is TRBJ2-1, with D perhaps matching TRBD1 or TRBD2 (6 bases each). The CDR3 covers 14 residues. V shed 0 bases and J shed 4 bases, with 8 bases lying between them. Germline-derived CDR1 and CDR2 are SGHRS and YFSETQ. The CDR3 region is CASSLAGAYNEQFF. CDR3 sequence (DNA): TGCGCCAGCAGCTTGGCGGGGGCGTACAATGAGCAGTTCTTC.

Note on this clone: This may come from a read error, since a much larger clone is one base off. This chain connects TRBV7-3 to TRBJ2-1, with D maybe TRBD2 (6 bases). The CDR3 has 18 residues. V was trimmed by 4 bases and J by 0 bases, leaving 19 bases between them. CDR1 and CDR2 (germline): SGHTA, FQGTGA. This CDR3 reads CASSSNGRDASSYNEQFF. DNA for the CDR3: TGTGCCAGCAGCTCTAACGGGCGGGATGCCAGCTCCTACAATGAGCAGTTCTTC.

The gene calls are TRBV6-1 and TRBJ1-1, with TRBD1 matching over 7 bases. The CDR3 has 16 residues. The V gene end was trimmed by 5 bases and the J gene end by 3 bases; junction bases not matched to a gene: 12. The germline V gene has CDR1 MNHNS and CDR2 SASEGT. CDR3 DNA: TGTGCCAGCAGTAGGACAGGTGGCGTGTTGGACACTGAAGCTTTCTTT. It is translated as CASSRTGGVLDTEAFF.

The CDR3 bases are TGCGCCAGCAGCCAAGAGTCGGGGGGGCGCTCCTTTGGTGAGCAGTACTTC. Amino acids: CASSQESGGRSFGEQYF. This chain connects TRBV4-3 to TRBJ2-7; 8 bases map to TRBD2. The V and J ends lost 0 bases and 7 bases, in that order; junction bases with no gene match: 14. This CDR3 is 17 amino acids long. From germline, CDR1 is LGHNA and CDR2 YSLEER.

Turning to this clone: A much larger clone sits a single nucleotide away, making a read error possible. The rearrangement uses TRBV20-1 and TRBJ2-2, with 7 bases that match TRBD2. Germline V CDR1 and CDR2: DFQATT, SNEGSKA (reference sequence). Trimming took 3 bases from V and 3 from J; bases not matched to a gene: 7. The CDR3 is made up of 15 amino acids. CDR3 sequence: CSASRGGRHTGELFF. For the CDR3, the DNA is TGCAGTGCTAGTCGGGGAGGGCGCCACACCGGGGAGCTGTTTTTT.

The table lists this clone with a few counts. Likely a read error: the CDR3 ends without its conserved phenylalanine or tryptophan. The V call is TRBV12-3 or TRBV12-4, the J call TRBJ2-7; no firm D call. V lost 1 base and J lost 6, with 4 bases in between. The CDR3 is made up of 11 amino acids. The CDR3 nucleotides are TGTGCCAGCAGTTTAGGCGTCGAGCAGTACCTC. It is translated as CASSLGVEQYL.

This clone was observed at least ten times. The chain uses TRBV29-1 and TRBJ1-4, with D maybe TRBD1 (6 bases). This CDR3 has 15 amino acids. The germline CDR1 and CDR2 sequences are SQVTM and ANQGSEA. Trimming shortened V by 4 bases and J by 5 bases, and 17 bases separated the two germline ends. This CDR3 reads CSVAAGAFLNEKLFF. As DNA, the CDR3 is TGCAGCGTTGCGGCAGGGGCATTTCTCAATGAAAAACTGTTTTTT. Combining the CDR3 with reference TRBV29-1 and TRBJ1-4 gives the whole variable domain SAVISQKPSRDICQRGTSLTIQCQVDSQVTMMFWYRQQPGQSLTLIATANQGSEATYESGFVIDKFPISRPNLTFSTLTVSNMSPEDSSIYLCSVAAGAFLNEKLFFGSGTQLSVL.

In the case of this clone: A single base separates this from a much larger clone, so it may be a read error. The rearrangement joins TRBV4-1 to TRBJ2-1, with D unresolved. V was pared by 3 bases and J by 3 bases, with 3 bases between. CDR1 MGHRA and CDR2 YSYEKL come from the germline V gene. The CDR3 spans 12 residues. The CDR3 DNA follows: TGCGCCAGCAGCCAGATCTACAATGAGCAGTTCTTC. It encodes CASSQIYNEQFF.

This clone was seen many times. The CDR3 region has the DNA TGTGCCAGCAGCCAAGATCCAGGACCTGGACAGTACTTC. Encoded protein: CASSQDPGPGQYF. The rearrangement links TRBV14 to TRBJ2-7; D is ambiguous. The germline V gene encodes CDR1 SGHDN and CDR2 FVKESK. The ends were cut back, 0 bases at V and 10 bases at J, with 13 bases in the middle. This CDR3 has 13 amino acids.

This clone was counted ten times or more. The rearrangement links TRBV7-3 to TRBJ2-1, with TRBD2 matching 11 bases. There are 15 residues in the CDR3. Trimming took 5 bases from V and 7 from J; bases not matched to a gene: 7. Per the germline V gene, CDR1 is SGHTA and CDR2 is FQGTGA. The CDR3 DNA reads TGTGCCAGCAGCCCGACTAGCGGGGCTGGGAATGAGCAGTTCTTC. Amino acids: CASSPTSGAGNEQFF. Full variable domain (rest looked up from reference TRBV7-3 and TRBJ2-1): GAGVSQTPSNKVTEKGKYVELRCDPISGHTALYWYRQSLGQGPEFLIYFQGTGAADDSGLPNDRFFAVRPEGSVSTLKIQRTERGDSAVYLCASSPTSGAGNEQFFGPGTRLTVL.

At least ten counts were recorded for this clone. The identical CDR3 is also encoded by other nucleotide sequences in the sample. This sequence joins TRBV6-1 and TRBJ2-5; 7 nucleotides agree with TRBD1. From germline, CDR1 is MNHNS and CDR2 SASEGT. V shed 6 bases, J shed 5 bases, and the junction held 6 bases outside the gene matches. The CDR3 has 13 amino acids. The CDR3 reads CASRTTGLETQYF. CDR3 nucleotides: TGTGCCAGCAGGACGACAGGGTTGGAGACCCAGTACTTC.

This clone was counted a few times. The chain has TRBV18 and TRBJ2-3, with 7 nucleotides matching TRBD1. Looked up from germline, CDR1 is KGHSH and CDR2 is LQKENI. Losses at the gene ends were 1 base for V and 0 bases for J; bases not matched to a gene: 10. There are 18 residues in the CDR3. CDR3 region: CASSPLTRGSSSTDTQYF. The DNA for the CDR3 is TGTGCCAGCTCACCACTCACCAGGGGGTCGTCAAGCACAGATACGCAGTATTTT.

Notes on this clone: A much larger clone lies one base from this, so it may be a read error. In nucleotides, the CDR3 is TGTGCCAGCAGCCACGTATCCAGCGGGGTTGGGCAAGAGACCCAGTACTTC. Encoded protein: CASSHVSSGVGQETQYF. This chain links TRBV4-2 with TRBJ2-5; 7 bases line up with TRBD2. The junction had 12 bases not matched to a gene; V was cut back by 3 bases and J by 2 bases. CDR1 and CDR2 (germline): LGHNA, YNFKEQ. This CDR3 comprises 17 residues.

This clone was seen a handful of times. This clone may be a read error of a much larger clone one base away. This rearrangement joins TRBV7-9 to TRBJ2-3; D ambiguous. Germline CDR1 and CDR2: SEHNR and FQNEAQ (reference sequence). There are 14 residues in the CDR3. For the CDR3, the DNA is TGTGCCAGCAGCTTAGCGGCTAGATGGGATACGCAGTGTTTT. Translation gives CASSLAARWDTQCF.

This clone was seen at least ten times. The chain recombines TRBV7-2 with TRBJ1-2, with no clear D. In germline, CDR1 is SGHTA, CDR2 FQGNSA. There are 13 residues in the CDR3. With 2 bases removed from V and 4 bases from J, the gap between germline ends came to 8 bases. Here the CDR3 reads CASSLKVSYGYTF. CDR3 sequence (DNA): TGTGCCAGCAGCTTAAAAGTCAGCTATGGCTACACCTTC.

This clone was picked up many times. V and J are TRBV25-1 and TRBJ2-5, with TRBD2 identical over 14 bases. The J segment lost 4 bases and the V segment lost 4 bases, leaving 8 bases of the junction unmatched. Germline CDR1 MGHDK, CDR2 SYGVNS. The CDR3 has 17 amino acids. CDR3 amino acids: CASSGWGTSGGGETQYF. The CDR3 nucleotides read TGTGCCAGCAGTGGCTGGGGGACTAGCGGGGGAGGAGAGACCCAGTACTTC. The entire variable domain, with the rest obtained from reference TRBV25-1 and TRBJ2-5, is as follows: EADIYQTPRYLVIGTGKKITLECSQTMGHDKMYWYQQDPGMELHLIHYSYGVNSTEKGDLSSESTVSRIRTEHFPLTLESARPSHTSQYLCASSGWGTSGGGETQYFGPGTRLLVL.

There are many counts of this clone. V gene TRBV28 combines with J gene TRBJ2-7, with D perhaps being TRBD1 or TRBD2 (5 bases each). This CDR3 has 11 residues. Germline lookup yields CDR1 MDHEN and CDR2 SYDVKM. Trimming stripped 10 bases from V and 3 bases from J, with 10 bases between. CDR3 residues: CATRGDYEQYF. Written as DNA, the CDR3 is TGTGCCACCCGAGGGGACTACGAGCAGTACTTC.

In regard to this clone: The junction and the germline gene differ at one end; a read error may be behind it. The rearrangement uses TRBV12-3 or TRBV12-4 and TRBJ1-5, with 7 bases fitting TRBD1. The CDR3 has 14 amino acids. CDR3 amino acids: CAISSGTENQPQHF. The CDR3 region has the DNA TGTGCCATCAGTTCCGGGACAGAGAATCAGCCCCAGCATTTT.